A single sample is the source of the 28 T cell receptor beta chains below, sequenced in a study of blood T cell repertoires in COVID-19. Only in-frame clones appear in the TCRdb table, and some are missing; sequencing was by immunoSEQ multiplex PCR. The data contain about 140,000 clones, over 60% of them singletons. Sequencing was done on a sample of peripheral blood. Receptor source: a man older than 75 with acute or convalescent COVID-19.

This chain links TRBV4-3 with TRBJ1-5; TRBD1 agrees at 7 bases. The CDR3 spans 15 residues. V gave up 3 bases and J gave up 0 bases; unmatched junction bases: 2. From germline, CDR1 is LGHNA and CDR2 YSLEER. CDR3 protein: CASSQDRYSNQPQHF. CDR3 in DNA: TGCGCCAGCAGCCAGGACAGGTATAGCAATCAGCCCCAGCATTTT.

This clone was observed a single time. V is TRBV7-2 and J is TRBJ1-1; TRBD1 matches 8 bases. Germline trimming cut 8 bases from V and 3 bases from J; bases unmatched to any gene: 8. Per the germline V gene, CDR1 is SGHTA and CDR2 is FQGNSA. The CDR3 is 14 amino acids. Here the CDR3 reads CASSTDREDTEAFF. The CDR3 DNA is TGTGCCAGCTCAACGGACAGGGAGGACACTGAAGCTTTCTTT.

This sequence joins TRBV6-5 and TRBJ1-1; D possibly corresponds to TRBD1 (5 bases). This CDR3 region has 11 residues. Per the germline V gene, CDR1 is MNHEY and CDR2 is SVGAGI. The ends were cut back, 6 bases at V and 6 bases at J, with 8 bases in the middle. CDR3 nucleotides: TGTGCCAGCAGGAGACAGTCTGAAGCTTTCTTT. Protein: CASRRQSEAFF.

This clone was seen once. The chain recombines TRBV19 with TRBJ2-1; 7 nucleotides agree with TRBD2. V shed 7 bases and J 7 bases; nucleotides not matched to a gene: 13. This CDR3 has 15 residues. Germline V gene lookup returns CDR1 LNHDA and CDR2 SQIVND (reference sequence). CDR3 sequence (DNA): TGTGCCAGTACCGATCTGGGGGGGGGAATTAATGAGCAGTTCTTC. Translation gives CASTDLGGGINEQFF.

V is TRBV6-6 and J is TRBJ2-2; the D is unclear. V lost 2 bases to trimming and J lost 4 bases, with 8 bases between them. The germline V gene encodes CDR1 MNHNY and CDR2 SVGAGI (reference sequence). This CDR3 has 14 amino acids. The CDR3, as DNA: TGTGCCAGCAGTTACGCTTACGGCACCGGGGAGCTGTTTTTT. Amino acids: CASSYAYGTGELFF.

The chain combines TRBV11-2 with TRBJ2-3, with 9 bases fitting TRBD2. V shed 1 base, J shed 2 bases, and the junction held 4 bases outside the gene matches. The CDR3 sequence is 16 residues long. Germline CDR1 is SGHAT and CDR2 is FQNNGV. The CDR3 DNA follows: TGTGCCAGCAGCTTAGGGTCTAGCGGGGACACAGATACGCAGTATTTT. Translating it yields CASSLGSSGDTDTQYF.

The chain links TRBV27 to TRBJ2-3, with TRBD1 matching 7 bases. The length of the CDR3 is 15 residues. J was trimmed by 3 bases and V by 0 bases; bases with no gene match: 3. Germline CDR1 MNHEY, CDR2 SMNVEV (reference sequence). CDR3 nucleotides: TGTGCCAGCAGTTTATCGAGGGGGCTAACAGATACGCAGTATTTT. This gives the protein CASSLSRGLTDTQYF.

The rearrangement joins TRBV10-3 to TRBJ1-1; 8 bases match TRBD1. Per the germline V gene, CDR1 is ENHRY and CDR2 is SYGVKD. After removal of 2 bases from V and 6 bases from J, the junction contained 8 bases not matched to a gene. This CDR3 contains 15 residues. The CDR3 bases are TGTGCCATCAGTGAGCTCAGGGGGCGCGTATCTGAAGCTTTCTTT. This sequence encodes CAISELRGRVSEAFF.

The chain uses TRBV5-4 and TRBJ2-7, with TRBD2 identical over 7 bases. Trimming took 5 bases from V and 0 from J; bases not matched to a gene: 11. The CDR3 consists of 16 residues. CDR1 is SGHNT and CDR2 is YYREEE in the germline V gene (reference sequence). CDR3 DNA sequence: TGTGCCAGCAGTGACATGCGGCGGGGGAGCTCCTACGAGCAGTACTTC. Translated: CASSDMRRGSSYEQYF.

The chain is built from TRBV7-2 and TRBJ2-2, with D perhaps matching TRBD1 (6 bases). Trimming left V 5 bases short and J 1 base short, with 8 bases between. In germline, CDR1 is SGHTA, CDR2 FQGNSA. The CDR3 length is 14 residues. In nucleotides, the CDR3 is TGTGCCAGCAGCGCGGACAGGAACACCGGGGAGCTGTTTTTT. As protein: CASSADRNTGELFF.

This rearrangement joins TRBV6-6 to TRBJ1-5; 11 bases map to TRBD1. Germline V CDR1 and CDR2: MNHNY, SVGAGI (reference sequence). This CDR3 is built from 16 residues. Trimming took 6 bases from V and 6 from J; bases not matched to a gene: 10. CDR3 nucleotide sequence: TGTGCCAGCAGCCTACCCTCGGACAGGGGGCTTCAGCCCCAGCATTTT. As protein: CASSLPSDRGLQPQHF.

The genes are TRBV5-1 and TRBJ1-2, with D possibly being TRBD1 (6 bases). This CDR3 is built from 14 residues. Germline assignment: CDR1 SGHRS and CDR2 YFSETQ. The germline V and J ends were trimmed by 4 bases and 3 bases, with 13 bases remaining between them. The CDR3 region has the DNA TGCGCCAGCAGCGCAGGACAGCAGTACTATGGCTACACCTTC. It is translated as CASSAGQQYYGYTF.

The chain links TRBV6-1 to TRBJ2-7; maybe TRBD2 (5 bases). Trimming left V 2 bases short and J 3 bases short, with 17 bases between. The CDR3 extends over 16 amino acids. The V gene's germline CDR1 is MNHNS and CDR2 SASEGT. The CDR3 spells CASSEKRRQFGYEQYF. The CDR3 bases are TGTGCCAGCAGTGAAAAACGGAGGCAGTTCGGCTACGAGCAGTACTTC.

J is TRBJ1-4 and V is TRBV4-3; TRBD1 matches at 8 bases. CDR3 length: 16 residues. Germline-derived CDR1 and CDR2 are LGHNA and YSLEER. Trimming cost V 0 bases and J 7 bases; bases outside gene matches: 7. The chain's CDR3 is CASSQEVGTGREKLFF. The DNA for the CDR3 is TGCGCCAGCAGCCAAGAGGTGGGGACAGGCCGTGAAAAACTGTTTTTT.

In the case of this clone: Other DNA sequences in the sample encode the same CDR3. The gene calls are TRBV12-3 or TRBV12-4 and TRBJ1-2, with 8 positions matching TRBD1. The CDR3 is made up of 13 amino acids. The ends lost 6 bases at V and 5 bases at J; junction bases unmatched: 5. CDR3: CASSPDRDYGYTF. The CDR3 nucleotides read TGTGCCAGCAGCCCGGACAGGGATTATGGCTACACCTTC.

V usage is TRBV7-2 and J usage is TRBJ2-5; possibly TRBD1 for D (6 bases). Deletions cut 1 base from V and 3 bases from J, with 12 bases between. The CDR3 sequence is 15 residues long. Germline V lookup: CDR1 SGHTA, CDR2 FQGNSA. Here the CDR3 DNA reads TGTGCCAGCAGCTTAGGGTCTCAGGGGAAAGAGACCCAGTACTTC. Translating gives CASSLGSQGKETQYF.

This clone appeared a few times. The chain is built from TRBV7-6 and TRBJ2-2; possible D gene TRBD2, 6 bases. V lost 8 bases, J lost 4 bases, and 14 bases lay in between. CDR1 SGHVS and CDR2 FNYEAQ come from the germline V gene. The CDR3 contains 14 residues. Here the CDR3 reads CASRQGGGTGELFF. Written as DNA, the CDR3 is TGTGCCAGCCGCCAGGGAGGTGGCACCGGGGAGCTGTTTTTT.

This chain connects TRBV7-2 to TRBJ1-5, with D tentatively TRBD1 (6 bases). This CDR3 region has 14 residues. Germline CDR1 and CDR2: SGHTA and FQGNSA. V lost 2 bases to trimming and J lost 5 bases, with 10 bases between them. CDR3 amino acids: CASSLYREHQPQHF. The DNA for the CDR3 is TGTGCCAGCAGCTTATACAGGGAACATCAGCCCCAGCATTTT.

The chain employs TRBV7-8 and TRBJ2-6, with 7 bases lining up with TRBD2. In germline, CDR1 is SGHVS, CDR2 FQNEAQ. The CDR3 extends over 14 amino acids. The V segment lost 3 bases and the J segment 8 bases; nucleotides outside the gene matches: 4. CDR3 nucleotide sequence: TGTGCCAGCAGCTTGGCCGGGAGGTCCAACGTCCTGACTTTC. Amino acid sequence: CASSLAGRSNVLTF.

The rearrangement links TRBV24-1 to TRBJ1-1; TRBD1 matches at 9 bases. The CDR3 loop spans 11 amino acids. Per the germline V gene, CDR1 is KGHDR and CDR2 is SFDVKD. Trimming removed 7 bases from V and 8 bases from J; junction bases left unmatched: 1. This CDR3 reads CATSGQGEAFF. CDR3 nucleotides: TGTGCCACCAGCGGACAGGGGGAAGCTTTCTTT.

The rearrangement links TRBV7-2 to TRBJ1-4, with 7 positions matching TRBD1. The germline gives CDR1 SGHTA, CDR2 FQGNSA. After removal of 2 bases from V and 5 bases from J, the junction contained 5 bases not matched to a gene. The CDR3 runs 15 residues. Here the CDR3 reads CASSLFRGLNEKLFF. CDR3 bases: TGTGCCAGCAGCTTATTCAGGGGGTTAAATGAAAAACTGTTTTTT.

In DNA, the CDR3 is TGTGCCACCAGACAGGGTGGCACCGGGGAGCTGTTTTTT. Amino acid sequence: CATRQGGTGELFF. The V and J genes are TRBV24-1 and TRBJ2-2; TRBD1 might be the D (6 bases). The CDR3 has 13 residues. CDR1 KGHDR and CDR2 SFDVKD come from the germline V gene. Trimming took 7 bases from V and 4 from J, leaving 9 bases between them.

This clone was seen at least ten times. The chain has TRBV6-2 or TRBV6-3 and TRBJ2-7; 9 bases agree with TRBD1. Germline lookup yields CDR1 MNHEY and CDR2 SVGEGT. V lost 2 bases, J lost 2 bases, and 1 base stayed unmatched. The CDR3 has 14 amino acids. CDR3 DNA sequence: TGTGCCAGCAGTTACCGGACAGGGGCCTACGAGCAGTACTTC. Amino acids: CASSYRTGAYEQYF.

This clone was observed once. This chain links TRBV15 with TRBJ1-2; D may be TRBD1 (5 bases). V dropped 3 bases and J dropped 1 base, with 15 bases sitting between them. Germline V gene sequence: CDR1 LNHNV, CDR2 YYDKDF (reference sequence). This CDR3 is 16 amino acids long. The CDR3 spells CATSRVQVRLNYGYTF. DNA of the CDR3: TGTGCCACCAGCAGGGTACAGGTGCGTCTTAACTATGGCTACACCTTC.

This clone was counted a few times. V usage is TRBV6-5 and J usage is TRBJ2-5; TRBD1 matches at 9 bases. This CDR3 spans 15 amino acids. Germline loops: CDR1 MNHEY, CDR2 SVGAGI. V was pared by 6 bases and J by 2 bases, with 7 bases of the junction left unmatched. This CDR3 reads CASRPTGGFQETQYF. CDR3 sequence (DNA): TGTGCCAGCAGACCGACAGGGGGATTTCAAGAGACCCAGTACTTC.

The CDR3 sequence is CASSSRFREQFF. In DNA, the CDR3 is TGTGCCAGCAGCTCCAGGTTCAGGGAGCAGTTCTTC. The V and J genes are TRBV5-4 and TRBJ2-1; no definite D call. This CDR3 has 12 amino acids. The V gene's germline CDR1 is SGHNT and CDR2 YYREEE (reference sequence). Trimming cost V 3 bases and J 10 bases, with 11 bases left between them.

V usage is TRBV3-1 (or the pseudogene TRBV3-2) and J usage is TRBJ2-1, with a tentative D call TRBD1 (5 bases). The CDR3 runs to 13 residues. Trimming took 1 base from V and 5 from J, leaving 6 bases between them. Germline-derived CDR1 and CDR2 are LGHDT and YNNKEL (reference sequence). The CDR3 nucleotides read TGTGCCAGCAGCCAAGGACAGAACAATGAGCAGTTCTTC. Amino acid sequence: CASSQGQNNEQFF.

V gene TRBV29-1 combines with J gene TRBJ1-2; 7 bases line up with TRBD1. The CDR3 consists of 13 residues. Losses at the gene ends were 3 bases for V and 2 bases for J; bases not matched to a gene: 3. Germline V CDR1 and CDR2: SQVTM, ANQGSEA. In DNA, the CDR3 is TGCAGCGTTGAGCAGGGGGAGAACTATGGCTACACCTTC. It specifies CSVEQGENYGYTF.